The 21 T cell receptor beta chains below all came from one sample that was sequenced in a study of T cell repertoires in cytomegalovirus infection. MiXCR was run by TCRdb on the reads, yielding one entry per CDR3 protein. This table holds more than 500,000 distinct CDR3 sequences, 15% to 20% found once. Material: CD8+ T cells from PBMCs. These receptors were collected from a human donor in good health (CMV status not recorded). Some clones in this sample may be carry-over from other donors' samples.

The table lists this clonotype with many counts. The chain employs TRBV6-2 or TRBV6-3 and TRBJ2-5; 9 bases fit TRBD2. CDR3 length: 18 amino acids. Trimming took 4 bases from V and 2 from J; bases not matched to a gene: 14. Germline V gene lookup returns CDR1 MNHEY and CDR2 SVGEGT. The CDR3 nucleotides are TGTGCCAGCAGTTCCTCCGGGACTAGCCATCCTATTCAAGAGACCCAGTACTTC. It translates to CASSSSGTSHPIQETQYF.

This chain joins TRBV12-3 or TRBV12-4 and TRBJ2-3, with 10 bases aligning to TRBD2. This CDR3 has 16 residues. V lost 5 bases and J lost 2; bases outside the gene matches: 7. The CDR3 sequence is CASSLSGGANTDTQYF. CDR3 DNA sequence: TGTGCCAGCAGTCTAAGCGGGGGGGCGAACACAGATACGCAGTATTTT.

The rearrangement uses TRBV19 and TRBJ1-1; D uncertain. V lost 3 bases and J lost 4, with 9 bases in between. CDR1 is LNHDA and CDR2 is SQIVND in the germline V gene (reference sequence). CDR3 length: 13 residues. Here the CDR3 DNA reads TGTGCCAGTAGTATGAAAGGGATCACTGAAGCTTTCTTT. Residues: CASSMKGITEAFF.

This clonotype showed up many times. The CDR3 DNA follows: TGTGCCAGCAGTTATTTCCTAGCGGGAGGTTCTACGGGGAATGAGCAGTTCTTC. This translates into CASSYFLAGGSTGNEQFF. The chain uses TRBV6-1 and TRBJ2-1; 11 bases match TRBD2. The CDR3 totals 18 residues. Germline assignment: CDR1 MNHNS and CDR2 SASEGT. V trimming: 5 bases; J trimming: 7 bases; junction bases outside the gene matches: 16.

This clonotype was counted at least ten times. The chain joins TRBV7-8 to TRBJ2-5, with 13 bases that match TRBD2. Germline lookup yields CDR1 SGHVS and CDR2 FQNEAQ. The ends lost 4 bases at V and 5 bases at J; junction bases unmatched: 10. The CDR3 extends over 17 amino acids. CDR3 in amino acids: CASSWRLTSGGMETQYF. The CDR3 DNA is TGTGCCAGCAGCTGGCGACTGACTAGCGGGGGGATGGAGACCCAGTACTTC.

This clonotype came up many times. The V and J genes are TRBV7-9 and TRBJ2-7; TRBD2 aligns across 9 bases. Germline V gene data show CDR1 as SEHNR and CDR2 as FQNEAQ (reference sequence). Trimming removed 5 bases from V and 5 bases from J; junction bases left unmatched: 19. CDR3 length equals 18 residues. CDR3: CASSPALFGTSSYDEQYF. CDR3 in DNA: TGTGCCAGCAGCCCGGCCCTCTTTGGGACTAGCTCATACGACGAGCAGTACTTC.

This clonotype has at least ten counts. The CDR3 DNA is TGTGCCAGCACCCGGACAGGGGGAGGCTATGGCTACACCTTC. Amino acids: CASTRTGGGYGYTF. This chain uses TRBV7-8 with TRBJ1-2; 10 bases map to TRBD1. The ends lost 7 bases at V and 4 bases at J; junction bases unmatched: 6. Germline V gene lookup returns CDR1 SGHVS and CDR2 FQNEAQ. The CDR3 length is 14 residues.

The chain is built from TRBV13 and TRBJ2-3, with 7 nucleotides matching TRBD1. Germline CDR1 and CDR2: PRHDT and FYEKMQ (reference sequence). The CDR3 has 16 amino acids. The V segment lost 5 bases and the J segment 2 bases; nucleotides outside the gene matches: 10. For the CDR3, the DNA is TGTGCCAGCAGCAGAGGGACAGATTTTTTCACAGATACGCAGTATTTT. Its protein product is CASSRGTDFFTDTQYF.

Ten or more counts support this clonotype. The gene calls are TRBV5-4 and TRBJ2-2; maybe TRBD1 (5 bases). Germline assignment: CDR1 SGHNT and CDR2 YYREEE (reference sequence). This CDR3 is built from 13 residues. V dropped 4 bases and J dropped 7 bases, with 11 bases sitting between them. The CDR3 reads CASSGFRDGELFF. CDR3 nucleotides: TGTGCCAGCAGCGGGTTCAGGGACGGGGAGCTGTTTTTT.

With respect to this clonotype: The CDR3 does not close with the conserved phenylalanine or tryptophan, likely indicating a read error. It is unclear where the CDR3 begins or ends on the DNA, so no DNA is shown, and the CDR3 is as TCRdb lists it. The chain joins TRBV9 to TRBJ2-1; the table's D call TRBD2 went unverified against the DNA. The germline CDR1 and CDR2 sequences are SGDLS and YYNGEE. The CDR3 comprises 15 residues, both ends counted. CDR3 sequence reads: CASSESGSLGNEQLL.

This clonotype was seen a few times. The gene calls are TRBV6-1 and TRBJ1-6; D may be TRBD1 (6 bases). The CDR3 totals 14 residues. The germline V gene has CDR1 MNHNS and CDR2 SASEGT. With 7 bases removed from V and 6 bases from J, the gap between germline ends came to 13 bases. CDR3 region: CASTQRGPNSPLHF. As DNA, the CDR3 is TGTGCCAGCACGCAACGGGGGCCTAATTCACCCCTCCACTTT.

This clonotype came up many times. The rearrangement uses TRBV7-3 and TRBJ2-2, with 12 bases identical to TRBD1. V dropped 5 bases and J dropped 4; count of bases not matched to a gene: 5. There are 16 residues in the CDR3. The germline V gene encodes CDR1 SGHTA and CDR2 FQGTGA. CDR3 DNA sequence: TGTGCCAGCAGCCTAGGGACAGGGGGCATCACCGGGGAGCTGTTTTTT. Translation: CASSLGTGGITGELFF.

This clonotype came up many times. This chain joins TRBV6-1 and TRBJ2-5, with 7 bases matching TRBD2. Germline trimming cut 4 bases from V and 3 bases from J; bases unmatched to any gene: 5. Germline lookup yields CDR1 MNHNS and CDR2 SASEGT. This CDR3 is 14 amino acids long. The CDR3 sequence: CASSGFAGEETQYF. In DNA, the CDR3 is TGTGCCAGCAGTGGATTTGCGGGGGAAGAGACCCAGTACTTC.

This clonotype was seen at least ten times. The CDR3 coding sequence is TGTGCCAGCAGCTTAGACCTAGCTAGTACTAGCGGGGTCGACAATGAGCAGTTCTTC. It specifies CASSLDLASTSGVDNEQFF. The J gene is TRBJ2-1, the V gene TRBV7-2; 10 bases line up with TRBD2. The CDR3 sequence is 19 residues long. V trimming: 1 base; J trimming: 5 bases; junction bases outside the gene matches: 14. Germline loops: CDR1 SGHTA, CDR2 FQGNSA.

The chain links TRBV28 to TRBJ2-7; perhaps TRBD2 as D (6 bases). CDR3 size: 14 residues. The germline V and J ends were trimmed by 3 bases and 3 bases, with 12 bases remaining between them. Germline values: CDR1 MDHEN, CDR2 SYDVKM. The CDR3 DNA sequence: TGTGCCAGCAGTTTTGTACTAGCCTTCTACGAGCAGTACTTC. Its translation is CASSFVLAFYEQYF.

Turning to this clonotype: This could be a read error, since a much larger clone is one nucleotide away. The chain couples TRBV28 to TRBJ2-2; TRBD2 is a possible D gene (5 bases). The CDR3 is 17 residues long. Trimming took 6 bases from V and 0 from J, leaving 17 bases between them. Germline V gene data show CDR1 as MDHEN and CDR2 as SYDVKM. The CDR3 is CASRGRGRKPNTGELFF. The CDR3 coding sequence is TGTGCCAGCAGAGGCAGAGGGCGTAAACCGAACACCGGGGAGCTGTTTTTT.

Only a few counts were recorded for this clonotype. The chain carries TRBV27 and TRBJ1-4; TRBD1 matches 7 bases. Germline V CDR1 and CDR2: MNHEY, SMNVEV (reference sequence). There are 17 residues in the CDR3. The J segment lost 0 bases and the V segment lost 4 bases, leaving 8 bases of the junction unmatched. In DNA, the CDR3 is TGTGCCAGCAGTTCAATTAAGACAGGGCCAACTAATGAAAAACTGTTTTTT. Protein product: CASSSIKTGPTNEKLFF. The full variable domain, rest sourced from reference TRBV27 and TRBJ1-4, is EAQVTQNPRYLITVTGKKLTVTCSQNMNHEYMSWYRQDPGLGLRQIYYSMNVEVTDKGDVPEGYKVSRKEKRNFPLILESPSPNQTSLYFCASSSIKTGPTNEKLFFGSGTQLSVL.

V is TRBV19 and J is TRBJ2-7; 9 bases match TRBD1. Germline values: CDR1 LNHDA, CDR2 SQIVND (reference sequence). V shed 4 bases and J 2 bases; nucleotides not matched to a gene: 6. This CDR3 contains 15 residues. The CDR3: CASSNAGTGTYEQYF. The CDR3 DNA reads TGTGCCAGTAGTAATGCCGGGACAGGGACCTACGAGCAGTACTTC.

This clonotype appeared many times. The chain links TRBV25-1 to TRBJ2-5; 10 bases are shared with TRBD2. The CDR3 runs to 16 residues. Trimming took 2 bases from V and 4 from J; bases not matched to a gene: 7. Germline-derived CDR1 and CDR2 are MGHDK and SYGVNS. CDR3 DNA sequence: TGTGCCAGCAGTGAACTCCTAGCGGGAGCGGGAGAGACCCAGTACTTC. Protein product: CASSELLAGAGETQYF.

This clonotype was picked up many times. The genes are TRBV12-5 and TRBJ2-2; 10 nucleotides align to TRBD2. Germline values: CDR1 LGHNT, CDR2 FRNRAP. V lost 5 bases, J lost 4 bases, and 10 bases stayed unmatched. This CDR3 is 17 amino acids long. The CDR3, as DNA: TGTGCTAGTGGTCTAGACTTAGCGGGAGGCCTCACCGGGGAGCTGTTTTTT. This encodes CASGLDLAGGLTGELFF.

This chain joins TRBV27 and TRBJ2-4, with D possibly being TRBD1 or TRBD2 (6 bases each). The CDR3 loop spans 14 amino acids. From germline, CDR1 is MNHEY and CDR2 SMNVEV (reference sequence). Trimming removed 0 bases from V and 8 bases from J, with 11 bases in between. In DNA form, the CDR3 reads TGTGCCAGCAGTTTATCGAGTAGGGGGGACATTCAGTACTTC. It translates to CASSLSSRGDIQYF.